This TCR beta chain was sequenced for a study of blood T cell repertoires in COVID-19. Generated by immunoSEQ multiplex PCR, the TCRdb table keeps only in-frame clones and is missing some. This table has approximately 44,000 clones, approximately 89% appearing once. This CDR3 spans 15 amino acids. Germline trimming cut 5 bases from V and 3 bases from J; bases unmatched to any gene: 10. Germline-derived CDR1 and CDR2 are LGHDT and YNNKEL (reference sequence). The sample taken for sequencing was peripheral blood. The rearrangement uses TRBV3-1 (or the pseudogene TRBV3-2) and TRBJ2-7; TRBD2 matches at 7 bases. This receptor was taken from a woman in her thirties or forties with acute or convalescent COVID-19. CDR3 nucleotides: TGTGCCAGCAGCGATCCGGGGGGATCCCTCTACGAGCAGTACTTC. This codes for CASSDPGGSLYEQYF.